Presented here are 31 T cell receptor beta chains from one specimen sequenced in a study of blood T cell repertoires in COVID-19. This table comes from immunoSEQ multiplex PCR, and its TCRdb copy is limited to in-frame clones, with some not included. The data show hundreds of thousands of clones, around nine tenths seen once. Source material: peripheral blood. Receptors were obtained from a man in his forties with acute or convalescent COVID-19.

The chain joins TRBV6-2 or TRBV6-3 to TRBJ1-5; D might be TRBD1 (6 bases). This CDR3 comprises 15 residues. Per the germline V gene, CDR1 is MNHEY and CDR2 is SVGEGT. The V and J ends lost 0 bases and 0 bases respectively, with 6 bases between them. CDR3 nucleotides: TGTGCCAGCAGTTACTCGGGACATAGCAATCAGCCCCAGCATTTT. Residues: CASSYSGHSNQPQHF.

This chain links TRBV5-4 with TRBJ2-7; unclear D gene. V was trimmed by 4 bases and J by 4 bases, leaving 15 bases between them. The CDR3 totals 14 residues. Germline V gene sequence: CDR1 SGHNT, CDR2 YYREEE (reference sequence). CDR3 amino acids: CASSPVTSGYEQYF. The CDR3 DNA is TGTGCCAGCAGCCCTGTAACGTCCGGGTACGAGCAGTACTTC.

This clone was counted a single time. CDR3 nucleotides: TGTGCCAGCAGCGTAAGGACAGACCCGAACACCGGGGAGCTGTTTTTT. Translated: CASSVRTDPNTGELFF. V and J are TRBV11-3 and TRBJ2-2; a weak D match, TRBD1 (6 bases). The CDR3 sequence is 16 residues long. Germline values: CDR1 SGHNT, CDR2 YENEEA. V was cut by 5 bases and J by 0 bases, with 13 bases left in between.

The rearrangement links TRBV28 to TRBJ1-2; the match to TRBD1 covers 7 bases. The CDR3 runs 15 residues. After removal of 4 bases from V and 4 bases from J, the junction contained 9 bases not matched to a gene. CDR1 is MDHEN and CDR2 is SYDVKM in the germline V gene. CDR3 DNA sequence: TGTGCCAGCAGTTCCGGCAGGGGGAGGATCTATGGCTACACCTTC. Its translation is CASSSGRGRIYGYTF.

V is TRBV6-6 and J is TRBJ1-4, with 12 bases fitting TRBD1. Germline CDR1 reads MNHNY; CDR2 reads SVGAGI (reference sequence). Unmatched junction bases numbered 11, after V lost 5 bases and J lost 1 base. The CDR3 has 19 residues. The CDR3 coding sequence is TGTGCCAGCAGTCCCCTTGGGACAGGGGGCGCGGGAACTAATGAAAAACTGTTTTTT. Protein product: CASSPLGTGGAGTNEKLFF.

A single count supports this clone. V is TRBV18 and J is TRBJ1-6; D not certain. Germline V gene data show CDR1 as KGHSH and CDR2 as LQKENI. The length of the CDR3 is 16 residues. V gave up 5 bases and J gave up 0 bases, with 11 bases separating them. CDR3: CASSIMESSYNSPLHF. The CDR3 DNA is TGTGCCAGCTCAATCATGGAGAGCTCCTATAATTCACCCCTCCACTTT.

This clone was counted between two and nine times. The chain links TRBV5-1 to TRBJ1-3; 9 nucleotides agree with TRBD1. The V and J ends lost 4 bases and 3 bases, in that order; junction bases with no gene match: 5. The CDR3 extends over 15 amino acids. In germline, CDR1 is SGHRS, CDR2 YFSETQ. The DNA of the CDR3 is TGCGCCAGCAGCGAACAGGGGGCGAGTGGAAACACCATATATTTT. This gives the protein CASSEQGASGNTIYF.

The rearrangement links TRBV21-1 to TRBJ2-3; TRBD1, the table's D call, lacks a check against the DNA. TRBV21-1 is described as a pseudogene. The CDR3 loop spans 15 amino acids. This chain's CDR3 is CASSARQVSTDTQYF. The CDR3 DNA reads TGTGCCAGCAGCGCCCGACAGGTGAGCACAGATACGCAGTATTTT.

With regard to this clone: In the same sample, other DNA sequences code for this CDR3. This chain uses TRBV6-5 with TRBJ2-7; a weak D match, TRBD2 (5 bases). The germline V and J ends were trimmed by 2 bases and 4 bases, with 12 bases remaining between them. Germline V gene sequence: CDR1 MNHEY, CDR2 SVGAGI. The CDR3 is 14 residues long. This CDR3 reads CASSYGGASYEQYF. The CDR3 DNA follows: TGTGCCAGCAGTTACGGAGGAGCCTCTTACGAGCAGTACTTC.

The genes are TRBV30 and TRBJ1-2; weak D call: TRBD1 (6 bases). There are 14 residues in the CDR3. Germline CDR1 reads GTSNPN; CDR2 reads SVGIG (reference sequence). Trimming left V 8 bases short and J 8 bases short, with 24 bases between. The CDR3 loop reads CAIGTLPSGYGYTF. The DNA of the CDR3 is TGTGCCATAGGGACACTGCCTTCTGGATACGGCTACACCTTC.

The chain employs TRBV6-5 and TRBJ1-2, with a tentative D call TRBD1 (5 bases). The V gene's germline CDR1 is MNHEY and CDR2 SVGAGI. This CDR3 contains 14 residues. Trimming removed 4 bases at V and 2 bases at J, with 11 bases between. As DNA, the CDR3 is TGTGCCAGCAGTTCCGGACACCTAAACTATGGCTACACCTTC. Amino acids: CASSSGHLNYGYTF.

The chain recombines TRBV3-1 (or the pseudogene TRBV3-2) with TRBJ2-7; 11 nucleotides match TRBD1. V shed 0 bases and J 3 bases; nucleotides not matched to a gene: 7. The CDR3 is made up of 17 amino acids. Germline V gene data show CDR1 as LGHDT and CDR2 as YNNKEL (reference sequence). The CDR3 reads CASSQDLSGTGGYEQYF. The CDR3 nucleotides read TGTGCCAGCAGCCAAGATCTATCCGGGACAGGGGGCTACGAGCAGTACTTC.

V usage is TRBV28 and J usage is TRBJ2-1, with TRBD1 matching over 8 bases. Germline assignment: CDR1 MDHEN and CDR2 SYDVKM. The ends lost 2 bases at V and 7 bases at J; junction bases unmatched: 7. The CDR3 consists of 15 residues. CDR3 nucleotides: TGTGCCAGCAGTTTAGGACAGGGTGGTAGGAATGAGCAGTTCTTC. As protein: CASSLGQGGRNEQFF.

The chain is built from TRBV18 and TRBJ2-7, with 9 positions matching TRBD1. This CDR3 is built from 15 residues. Germline lookup yields CDR1 KGHSH and CDR2 LQKENI. J was trimmed by 0 bases and V by 1 base; bases with no gene match: 1. This CDR3 is CASSPRDRASYEQYF. CDR3 DNA: TGTGCCAGCTCACCACGGGACAGGGCCTCCTACGAGCAGTACTTC.

The rearrangement joins TRBV7-2 to TRBJ2-6; D is uncertain. V lost 5 bases, J lost 4 bases, and 9 bases lay in between. This CDR3 comprises 14 residues. The germline V gene encodes CDR1 SGHTA and CDR2 FQGNSA. The CDR3 spells CASSLLVGANVLTF. DNA of the CDR3: TGTGCCAGCAGCCTACTGGTGGGGGCCAACGTCCTGACTTTC.

The chain is built from TRBV3-1 (or the pseudogene TRBV3-2) and TRBJ2-1; D gene ambiguous. CDR1 LGHDT and CDR2 YNNKEL come from the germline V gene (reference sequence). Trimming stripped 0 bases from V and 4 bases from J, with 10 bases between. CDR3 size: 15 residues. CDR3 DNA: TGTGCCAGCAGCCAAGATACCGGTCTGTACAATGAGCAGTTCTTC. Residues: CASSQDTGLYNEQFF.

In DNA, the CDR3 is TGTGCCAGCAGCCCCGGGGGGACTGTCTCCTACGAGCAGTACTTC. It yields the protein CASSPGGTVSYEQYF. The J gene is TRBJ2-7, the V gene TRBV7-2, with 7 bases that match TRBD2. Germline CDR1 and CDR2: SGHTA and FQGNSA. The CDR3 runs to 15 residues. Trimming took 5 bases from V and 0 from J; bases not matched to a gene: 7.

This chain joins TRBV12-3 or TRBV12-4 and TRBJ2-7, with 9 nucleotides matching TRBD2. The V and J ends lost 5 bases and 11 bases, in that order; junction bases with no gene match: 10. This CDR3 is built from 13 residues. CDR3 sequence (DNA): TGTGCCAGCAGTCCCGCGGGGGGGGGTTTCGAGTACTTC. Amino acids: CASSPAGGGFEYF.

The J gene is TRBJ1-6, the V gene TRBV2; D is perhaps TRBD1 (5 bases). CDR3 length: 13 amino acids. The V end lost 8 bases, the J end lost 10 bases, and 15 bases lay between the germline ends. The germline CDR1 and CDR2 sequences are SNHLY and FYNNEI. DNA of the CDR3: TGTGCCAGCCGGGGGGGGTCGGGGTCACCCCTCCACTTT. Protein product: CASRGGSGSPLHF.

This clone was recorded a few times. The rearrangement joins TRBV7-9 to TRBJ2-5; 11 positions match TRBD2. J was trimmed by 2 bases and V by 1 base; bases with no gene match: 12. The CDR3 has 19 amino acids. CDR1 and CDR2 from the germline V gene are SEHNR and FQNEAQ (reference sequence). The CDR3 DNA follows: TGTGCCAGCAGCTTAGTGGATCTAGCGGGGGGAAGTGATCAAGAGACCCAGTACTTC. It encodes CASSLVDLAGGSDQETQYF.

The CDR3 spells CARPPGLLETQYF. CDR3 DNA: TGTGCCAGGCCCCCCGGTCTATTAGAGACCCAGTACTTC. The V call is TRBV12-3 or TRBV12-4, the J call TRBJ2-5; D remains unclear. Trimming left V 9 bases short and J 4 bases short, with 15 bases between. This CDR3 region has 13 residues.

This clone was detected once. The V call is TRBV4-1, the J call TRBJ2-1; perhaps TRBD2 as D (6 bases). The CDR3 extends over 16 amino acids. Germline assignment: CDR1 MGHRA and CDR2 YSYEKL. Trimming took off 4 bases at V and 0 bases at J, with 13 bases between the two ends. CDR3 DNA sequence: TGCGCCAGCAGCCCGTATAGCGGTTCCTCCTACAATGAGCAGTTCTTC. Protein sequence: CASSPYSGSSYNEQFF.

The J gene is TRBJ2-7, the V gene TRBV7-6; possibly TRBD1 for D (6 bases). Trimming pared 2 bases from V and 0 bases from J, leaving 8 bases between. Germline values: CDR1 SGHVS, CDR2 FNYEAQ. The CDR3 is made up of 14 amino acids. The CDR3 nucleotides read TGTGCCAGCAGCTTAAGGGACACCTCCTACGAGCAGTACTTC. Its translation is CASSLRDTSYEQYF.

The chain combines TRBV12-1 with TRBJ2-1; the table's D call, TRBD1, has no DNA check behind it. TRBV12-1 has pseudogene status. CDR3 length: 15 residues. The CDR3 spells CASSFSQGDGHEQFF. The CDR3 DNA follows: TGTGCCAGCAGCTTTTCACAGGGGGACGGGCATGAGCAGTTCTTC.

The chain carries TRBV12-3 or TRBV12-4 and TRBJ1-1; D gene ambiguous. V was pared by 7 bases and J by 0 bases, with 9 bases between. The CDR3 contains 13 residues. In nucleotides, the CDR3 is TGTGCCAGCACCGCAGACTTGAACACTGAAGCTTTCTTT. Its protein product is CASTADLNTEAFF.

The rearrangement uses TRBV19 and TRBJ2-1; 10 nucleotides match TRBD2. CDR1 and CDR2 from the germline V gene are LNHDA and SQIVND (reference sequence). With 5 bases clipped from V and 5 bases from J, the junction kept 6 bases outside the gene matches. The CDR3 is made up of 15 amino acids. This CDR3 reads CASSGTSVTHNEQFF. CDR3 nucleotide sequence: TGTGCCAGTAGTGGGACTAGCGTAACTCACAATGAGCAGTTCTTC.

V is TRBV15 and J is TRBJ1-5; D gene ambiguous. Germline CDR1 reads LNHNV; CDR2 reads YYDKDF (reference sequence). The CDR3 spans 16 residues. V dropped 0 bases and J dropped 4 bases, with 13 bases sitting between them. The DNA for the CDR3 is TGTGCCACCAGCAGAGATAGAGGAGGGTGGAATCAGCCCCAGCATTTT. Amino acid sequence: CATSRDRGGWNQPQHF.

The chain combines TRBV7-9 with TRBJ1-2; TRBD1 matches 8 bases. The germline CDR1 and CDR2 sequences are SEHNR and FQNEAQ (reference sequence). CDR3 length: 16 residues. The V and J ends lost 5 bases and 6 bases, in that order; junction bases with no gene match: 14. In DNA, the CDR3 is TGTGCCAGCAGCCAACCCTCATATACGGACAGGGATGGCTACACCTTC. Its translation: CASSQPSYTDRDGYTF. Full variable domain (rest looked up from reference TRBV7-9 and TRBJ1-2): DTGVSQNPRHKITKRGQNVTFRCDPISEHNRLYWYRQTLGQGPEFLTYFQNEAQLEKSRLLSDRFSAERPKGSFSTLEIQRTEQGDSAMYLCASSQPSYTDRDGYTFGSGTRLTVV.

This chain joins TRBV25-1 and TRBJ2-3, with D tentatively TRBD2 (7 bases). V lost 1 base and J lost 4, with 12 bases in between. The germline CDR1 and CDR2 sequences are MGHDK and SYGVNS. The CDR3 length is 15 residues. DNA for the CDR3: TGTGCCAGCAGTGAATGGGAGGGGGAGTCAGATACGCAGTATTTT. This gives the protein CASSEWEGESDTQYF.

The V and J genes are TRBV29-1 and TRBJ2-5, with D tentatively TRBD1 (6 bases). Germline CDR1 and CDR2: SQVTM and ANQGSEA. This CDR3 is 13 amino acids long. Between the trimmed V and J ends, which lost 4 bases and 5 bases, there was a span of 14 bases. DNA of the CDR3: TGCAGCGTTGCCCAAACAGGGTCGGAGACCCAGTACTTC. Its protein is CSVAQTGSETQYF.

The V call is TRBV27, the J call TRBJ2-5; D is unresolved. CDR1 and CDR2 from the germline V gene are MNHEY and SMNVEV (reference sequence). This CDR3 is built from 13 residues. Trimming shortened V by 5 bases and J by 0 bases, and 7 bases separated the two germline ends. The CDR3 sequence: CASSTTYQETQYF. The CDR3 DNA is TGTGCCAGCAGTACAACGTACCAAGAGACCCAGTACTTC.